Listed below are T cell receptor beta chains from one sample, sequenced in a study of cytomegalovirus exposure and HLA in healthy donors. TCRdb keeps only in-frame clones here, not all; method: immunoSEQ multiplex PCR. The sample has 120,000 to 150,000 clones; roughly 74% are singletons. Material: PBMCs. These receptors were collected from a man aged 35 to 55 in good health and CMV-seronegative. Both conserved end residues are part of each CDR3. D genes are given only for firm matches. Clone size is shown for a subset of rows, as once, few, many or a class of expanded clone.

j_gene | d_gene | abundance | v_gene | CDR3aa | CDR3nt
TRBJ2-3 | - | few | TRBV6-1 | CASSASGTLTDTQYF | TGTGCCAGCAGTGCGTCCGGGACTCTCACAGATACGCAGTATTTT
TRBJ1-1 | - | - | TRBV28 | CASSFTGGHTEAFF | TGTGCCAGCAGTTTCACCGGGGGACACACTGAAGCTTTCTTT
TRBJ2-5 | - | - | TRBV9 | CASSVRDFGLSETQYF | TGTGCCAGCAGCGTGAGGGACTTTGGATTATCCGAGACCCAGTACTTC
TRBJ2-1 | TRBD1 | - | TRBV5-4 | CASSPAQGFYNEQFF | TGTGCCAGCAGCCCTGCACAGGGGTTCTACAATGAGCAGTTCTTC
TRBJ1-5 | TRBD1 | once | TRBV30 | CAWSDRGRISSGNQPQHF | TGTGCCTGGAGTGACAGGGGGAGAATTAGCAGTGGCAATCAGCCCCAGCATTTT
TRBJ2-5 | - | - | TRBV5-1 | CASSRIYGETQYF | TGCGCCAGCAGCCGAATTTACGGAGAGACCCAGTACTTC
TRBJ2-1 | - | - | TRBV28 | CASSPGGGRMVNEQFF | TGTGCCAGCAGTCCGGGAGGGGGCAGGATGGTTAATGAGCAGTTCTTC
TRBJ2-3 | TRBD2 | - | TRBV7-3 | CASSLGAGGRTDTQYF | TGTGCCAGCAGCTTAGGAGCGGGGGGGCGAACAGATACGCAGTATTTT
TRBJ2-7 | TRBD1 | - | TRBV6-1 | CASSARDRTYEQYF | TGTGCCAGCAGCGCCCGGGACAGAACCTACGAGCAGTACTTC
TRBJ1-4 | - | - | TRBV6-1 | CASSVGPTRDEKLFF | TGTGCCAGCAGTGTTGGACCCACGAGGGATGAAAAACTGTTTTTT
TRBJ1-5 | - | - | TRBV7-9 | CASSPGGRGTQHF | TGTGCCAGCAGCCCCGGGGGTCGGGGGACCCAGCATTTT
TRBJ2-5 | - | many | TRBV5-6 | CASSLYRVQETQYF | TGTGCCAGCAGCTTGTACAGGGTGCAGGAGACCCAGTACTTC
TRBJ1-5 | - | few | TRBV6-1 | CASSAGTASYSNQPQHF | TGTGCCAGCAGTGCCGGGACTGCCTCCTATAGCAATCAGCCCCAGCATTTT
TRBJ2-1 | - | few | TRBV4-1 | CASSQVGRRAYNEQFF | TGCGCCAGCAGCCAAGTGGGGAGAAGAGCATACAATGAGCAGTTCTTC
TRBJ1-2 | - | - | TRBV6-5 | CASRTRGPGDYGYTF | TGTGCCAGCAGGACCCGGGGCCCGGGGGACTATGGCTACACCTTC
TRBJ2-7 | - | - | TRBV2 | CASSLTGTISYEQYF | TGTGCCAGCAGCCTTACAGGTACCATATCCTACGAGCAGTACTTC
TRBJ1-4 | TRBD1 | - | TRBV5-1 | CASSFRGQGIEKLFF | TGCGCCAGCAGCTTTAGGGGACAGGGGATTGAAAAACTGTTTTTT
TRBJ2-7 | TRBD1 | - | TRBV6-5 | CASALQGAGYEQYF | TGTGCCAGCGCACTTCAGGGGGCGGGATACGAGCAGTACTTC
TRBJ2-5 | TRBD1 | - | TRBV11-2 | CASRTGETQYF | TGTGCCAGCAGGACAGGGGAGACCCAGTACTTC
TRBJ2-4 | - | - | TRBV6-1 | CASSASQERKNIQYF | TGTGCCAGCAGTGCCAGCCAGGAAAGGAAAAACATTCAGTACTTC
TRBJ2-7 | - | - | TRBV5-1 | CASGPAGSYEQYF | TGCGCCAGCGGTCCGGCAGGCTCCTACGAGCAGTACTTC
TRBJ1-2 | - | - | TRBV28 | CASSLVVRGLLYGYTF | TGTGCCAGCAGTTTAGTCGTTCGGGGACTGCTCTATGGCTACACCTTC
TRBJ2-2 | TRBD1 | - | TRBV2 | CASRVGTGETGELFF | TGTGCCAGCAGAGTAGGGACAGGGGAAACCGGGGAGCTGTTTTTT
TRBJ2-1 | - | - | TRBV5-6 | CASSLQQIYEQFF | TGTGCCAGCAGCTTGCAACAGATCTATGAGCAGTTCTTC
TRBJ2-1 | TRBD2 | few | TRBV6-5 | CASSPGGGPNEQFF | TGTGCCAGCAGTCCTGGCGGGGGGCCTAATGAGCAGTTCTTC
TRBJ2-7 | - | - | TRBV19 | CASSLDGYEQYF | TGTGCCAGTAGCCTAGACGGCTACGAGCAGTACTTC
TRBJ2-7 | - | - | TRBV25-1 | CASSVRGEQYF | TGTGCCAGCAGTGTTCGGGGCGAGCAGTACTTC
TRBJ1-2 | - | - | TRBV13 | CASSLLEVDANYGYTF | TGTGCCAGCAGCCTCCTGGAGGTAGACGCTAACTATGGCTACACCTTC
TRBJ2-3 | - | - | TRBV7-3 | CASSDTLNLSTDTQYF | TGTGCCAGTTCGGACACCCTAAACCTTTCCACAGATACGCAGTATTTT
TRBJ2-7 | - | - | TRBV5-6 | CASSLSLGWMGPYEQYF | TGTGCCAGCAGCTTGAGTTTGGGGTGGATGGGGCCCTACGAGCAGTACTTC
TRBJ2-5 | TRBD2 | few | TRBV5-6 | CASSLGLAGALQETQYF | TGTGCCAGCAGCCTAGGACTAGCGGGGGCCCTCCAAGAGACCCAGTACTTC